This is a list of T cell receptor beta chains from one sample in a study of blood T cell repertoires in COVID-19. The protocol was immunoSEQ multiplex PCR, while the TCRdb copy is restricted to in-frame clones and leaves out a portion. Here the sample spans 280,000 or so clones, approximately 85% being singletons. The sequencing input was peripheral blood. These receptor sequences come from a human donor in a cohort sampled during active COVID-19. The CDR3 runs from the conserved cysteine through the conserved F or W. A D gene is named only where the DNA matches it firmly. Rows may omit the clone size; those that give it use once, few, many or a size class.

d_call	v_call	clone_size	j_call	cdr3_aa	cdr3_nt
TRBD2	TRBV24-1	.	TRBJ2-5	CATSEGGSGTQETQYF	TGTGCCACCAGTGAAGGCGGTAGCGGGACCCAAGAGACCCAGTACTTC
.	TRBV3-1/TRBV3-2	.	TRBJ2-2	CASSLNSGTGELFF	TGTGCCAGCAGCCTCAACAGCGGGACCGGGGAGCTGTTTTTT
TRBD2	TRBV5-1	.	TRBJ2-5	CASSPGLAGGVQETQYF	TGCGCCAGCAGCCCGGGACTAGCGGGAGGGGTTCAAGAGACCCAGTACTTC
.	TRBV9	.	TRBJ2-3	CASSVTRDPTDTQYF	TGTGCCAGCAGCGTGACTAGAGATCCCACAGATACGCAGTATTTT
.	TRBV5-1	.	TRBJ2-1	CASSSPQGYNEQFF	TGCGCCAGCAGCTCACCACAGGGTTACAATGAGCAGTTCTTC
TRBD1	TRBV24-1	once	TRBJ2-5	CATSERTGGLQETQYF	TGTGCCACCAGTGAGCGGACAGGGGGGTTACAAGAGACCCAGTACTTC
.	TRBV15	.	TRBJ1-2	CATSRSDLTGYMGYTF	TGTGCCACCAGCCGCTCCGACCTCACAGGGTACATGGGCTACACCTTC
.	TRBV5-1	.	TRBJ1-1	CASSLGRGTEAFF	TGCGCCAGCAGCTTGGGCCGCGGGACTGAAGCTTTCTTT
.	TRBV7-2	once	TRBJ2-1	CASSSGLYGDEQFF	TGTGCCAGCAGCTCCGGACTCTATGGGGATGAGCAGTTCTTC
TRBD1	TRBV5-1	.	TRBJ2-7	CASSLAAGGFYEQYF	TGCGCCAGCAGCTTGGCGGCAGGGGGCTTCTACGAGCAGTACTTC
TRBD2	TRBV6-2/TRBV6-3	.	TRBJ2-7	CASSTTSGTYEQYF	TGTGCCAGCAGTACGACTAGCGGAACCTACGAGCAGTACTTC
TRBD2	TRBV19	once	TRBJ2-2	CASSIVAGGGTGELFF	TGTGCCAGTAGTATCGTGGCGGGAGGGGGCACCGGGGAGCTGTTTTTT
TRBD1	TRBV5-1	few	TRBJ2-1	CASSRGDRGRDEQFF	TGCGCCAGCAGCCGGGGGGACAGGGGGCGCGATGAGCAGTTCTTC
TRBD1	TRBV7-9	.	TRBJ1-6	CASSSPGQANSPLHF	TGTGCCAGCAGCTCCCCGGGACAGGCCAATTCACCCCTCCACTTT
.	TRBV18	.	TRBJ2-2	CASSPSFTGELFF	TGTGCCAGCTCACCGTCGTTCACCGGGGAGCTGTTTTTT
.	TRBV30	.	TRBJ1-5	CAWSRGSGEPQHF	TGTGCCTGGAGTAGGGGGAGCGGAGAGCCCCAGCATTTT
TRBD2	TRBV2	.	TRBJ2-1	CASSAGLAGFNEQFF	TGTGCCAGCAGTGCGGGACTAGCGGGATTCAATGAGCAGTTCTTC
.	TRBV18	once	TRBJ1-4	CASSFRDSNEKLFF	TGTGCCAGCTCTTTTCGGGACTCTAATGAAAAACTGTTTTTT
.	TRBV5-1	.	TRBJ1-1	CASSSLDSTPEAFF	TGCGCCAGCAGCTCCTTGGACAGCACGCCTGAAGCTTTCTTT
TRBD1	TRBV5-1	.	TRBJ2-6	CASSDRGRSGANVLTF	TGCGCCAGCAGTGACAGGGGACGCTCTGGGGCCAACGTCCTGACTTTC
.	TRBV28	.	TRBJ2-1	CASSWGGRGEQFF	TGTGCCAGCAGCTGGGGGGGGCGCGGGGAGCAGTTCTTC
TRBD1	TRBV19	.	TRBJ2-2	CASSLGTGGTTGELFF	TGTGCCAGTAGTCTGGGGACAGGGGGAACCACCGGGGAGCTGTTTTTT
.	TRBV5-1	once	TRBJ1-2	CASAVAGYGYTF	TGCGCCAGCGCCGTGGCGGGGTATGGCTACACCTTC
.	TRBV28	.	TRBJ1-5	CASSPGQGMKPQHF	TGTGCCAGCAGCCCAGGCCAGGGTATGAAGCCCCAGCATTTT
.	TRBV14	few	TRBJ1-1	CASSLSGRGEAFF	TGTGCCAGCAGCCTTTCGGGGAGGGGTGAAGCTTTCTTT
TRBD1	TRBV7-2	.	TRBJ2-1	CASSLGGGTGYNEQFF	TGTGCCAGCAGCTTAGGGGGTGGGACAGGGTACAATGAGCAGTTCTTC
.	TRBV19	.	TRBJ2-3	CASSIPGGVQDTQYF	TGTGCCAGTAGTATCCCTGGAGGGGTGCAAGATACGCAGTATTTT
TRBD1	TRBV19	.	TRBJ1-1	CASSITGVPNTEAFF	TGTGCCAGTAGTATAACAGGGGTTCCGAACACTGAAGCTTTCTTT
TRBD1	TRBV18	few	TRBJ1-3	CASSPQQGIGNTIYF	TGTGCCAGCTCACCACAACAGGGGATTGGAAACACCATATATTTT
TRBD2	TRBV2	.	TRBJ2-2	CASSGTSGNAGELFF	TGTGCCAGCAGTGGGACTAGCGGGAACGCCGGGGAGCTGTTTTTT
TRBD2	TRBV5-5	.	TRBJ2-1	CASSLALAGGDNEQFF	TGTGCCAGCAGCTTGGCTCTAGCGGGAGGCGACAATGAGCAGTTCTTC
.	TRBV3-1/TRBV3-2	once	TRBJ2-5	CASSRDSTPGRKTQYF	TGTGCCAGCAGCCGTGACAGTACCCCAGGAAGAAAGACCCAGTACTTC
TRBD2	TRBV2	.	TRBJ2-1	CASNLLAGGGDEQFF	TGTGCCAGCAACCTACTAGCGGGAGGGGGGGATGAGCAGTTCTTC
.	TRBV4-1	once	TRBJ1-2	CASSQDLLGGGYTF	TGCGCCAGCAGCCAAGATCTTCTAGGGGGTGGCTACACCTTC
.	TRBV7-2	.	TRBJ2-2	CASRPRDTNTGELFF	TGTGCCAGCAGGCCTCGGGACACAAACACCGGGGAGCTGTTTTTT
TRBD2	TRBV7-2	once	TRBJ2-4	CASSLGLVTENIQYF	TGTGCCAGCAGCTTGGGACTAGTTACCGAAAACATTCAGTACTTC
TRBD2	TRBV6-6	.	TRBJ2-1	CASTRDFAGVNEQFF	TGTGCCAGCACCCGGGACTTCGCGGGAGTTAATGAGCAGTTCTTC
.	TRBV28	.	TRBJ1-2	CASGGGVNYGYTF	TGTGCCAGCGGTGGGGGGGTTAACTATGGCTACACCTTC
.	TRBV7-8	.	TRBJ2-7	CASSLRDVDEQYF	TGTGCCAGCAGCTTACGGGATGTCGACGAGCAGTACTTC
.	TRBV11-2	.	TRBJ2-5	CASSLLKGREETQYF	TGTGCCAGCAGCTTATTGAAGGGGCGAGAAGAGACCCAGTACTTC
.	TRBV4-1	.	TRBJ2-2	CASSQVGGGKTGELFF	TGCGCCAGCAGCCAAGTAGGAGGGGGCAAGACCGGGGAGCTGTTTTTT
TRBD1	TRBV10-2	once	TRBJ1-5	CASRLGQGDQPQHF	TGCGCCAGCCGACTCGGACAGGGAGATCAGCCCCAGCATTTT
.	TRBV28	.	TRBJ2-7	CASREEGGRSYEQYF	TGTGCCAGCAGAGAAGAGGGGGGGCGCTCCTACGAGCAGTACTTC
.	TRBV6-2/TRBV6-3	.	TRBJ1-2	CASSSGLSYGYTF	TGTGCCAGCAGTTCAGGATTGTCCTATGGCTACACCTTC
TRBD2	TRBV2	.	TRBJ2-1	CASRGRGLVTLDEQFF	TGTGCCAGCCGAGGTAGGGGACTAGTCACGTTGGATGAGCAGTTCTTC
TRBD2	TRBV2	.	TRBJ2-2	CASRSGLASTGELFF	TGTGCCAGCAGGTCGGGACTAGCGTCCACCGGGGAGCTGTTTTTT
.	TRBV12-3/TRBV12-4	.	TRBJ2-1	CASSLIKSEQFF	TGTGCCAGCAGTTTAATAAAGAGTGAGCAGTTCTTC
.	TRBV28	few	TRBJ1-1	CASSRISPTEAFF	TGTGCCAGCAGTCGAATTAGCCCCACTGAAGCTTTCTTT
TRBD2	TRBV5-4	.	TRBJ2-5	CASSLGAGGVETQYF	TGTGCCAGCAGCTTGGGGGCGGGAGGGGTGGAGACCCAGTACTTC
.	TRBV7-9	.	TRBJ1-1	CASRGIGNTEAFF	TGTGCCAGTAGGGGGATCGGGAACACTGAAGCTTTCTTT